This paragraph covers one T cell receptor (beta chain) sequence. The sample belongs to a study of blood T cell repertoires in COVID-19. Authors' methods: Quantification of nucleated cells was approximated via reference gene primer amplification. Using immunoSEQ multiplex PCR, the repertoire was profiled, and TCRdb retains in-frame clones only, with some absent. V and J calls and clone size are as listed in that table; D and trimming were resolved from the DNA. The table has 150,000 to 200,000 clones, around three quarters seen once; the top ten hold 17%. The trim removed 5 bases at V and 10 bases at J, leaving 4 bases unmatched. In germline, CDR1 is MDHEN, CDR2 SYDVKM. The CDR3 length is 12 residues.

The specimen sequenced was PBMCs or T cells enriched from blood (not recorded which). The rearrangement uses TRBV28 and TRBJ1-1; 10 bases agree with TRBD1. The receptor was derived from a woman between 50 and 59 years old with acute COVID-19. The chain's CDR3 is CASSGQGELAFF. The CDR3 region has the DNA TGTGCCAGCAGTGGACAGGGGGAATTAGCTTTCTTT.